The 15 T cell receptor beta chains below come from one sample, sequenced in a study of T cells after posttransplantation cyclophosphamide. A marrow graft followed busulfan-fludarabine conditioning, with cyclophosphamide on days +3 and +4. Profiling relied on immunoSEQ multiplex PCR, and the TCRdb table lists in-frame clones only, not all of them. There are about 5,400 clones in the sample, none observed a single time. The input for sequencing was PBMCs, taken 350 to 400 days after allogeneic stem cell transplant with posttransplant cyclophosphamide. Receptors originate from a male patient aged 55 to 69 who received an allogeneic stem cell transplant from a related donor, was CMV-positive, and had acute GVHD only. Some T cells may have originated in the graft donor.

Ten or more counts support this clone. This chain connects TRBV5-1 to TRBJ2-7, with D possibly being TRBD2 (5 bases). Germline V lookup: CDR1 SGHRS, CDR2 YFSETQ. V was clipped by 1 base and J by 3 bases, with 8 bases between them. This CDR3 comprises 13 residues. The chain's CDR3 is CASSLFGDYEQYF. As DNA, the CDR3 is TGCGCCAGCAGCTTGTTCGGGGACTACGAGCAGTACTTC.

This clone was seen at least ten times. V gene TRBV6-1 combines with J gene TRBJ1-2; 9 bases fit TRBD1. Germline V gives CDR1 MNHNS, CDR2 SASEGT. The length of the CDR3 is 15 residues. The V segment lost 3 bases and the J segment 2 bases; nucleotides outside the gene matches: 4. CDR3 protein: CASSDGGQGNYGYTF. The CDR3 region has the DNA TGTGCCAGCAGTGATGGGGGACAGGGAAACTATGGCTACACCTTC.

This clone has at least ten counts. The rearrangement uses TRBV7-2 and TRBJ2-3, with 11 bases matching TRBD2. Trimming at V came to 2 bases and at J to 5 bases, leaving 6 bases not matched to a gene. Germline V gene sequence: CDR1 SGHTA, CDR2 FQGNSA. The CDR3 loop spans 16 amino acids. The DNA for the CDR3 is TGTGCCAGCAGCTTAAATAGCGGGGGGGCCAAAGATACGCAGTATTTT. Protein: CASSLNSGGAKDTQYF. Looking up the rest from reference TRBV7-2 and TRBJ2-3 gives the full variable domain: GAGVSQSPSNKVTEKGKDVELRCDPISGHTALYWYRQSLGQGLEFLIYFQGNSAPDKSGLPSDRFSAERTGGSVSTLTIQRTQQEDSAVYLCASSLNSGGAKDTQYFGPGTRLTVL.

Ten or more counts support this clone. This rearrangement joins TRBV4-2 to TRBJ1-6; 7 bases are a match to TRBD1. The CDR3 runs 17 residues. CDR1 is LGHNA and CDR2 is YNFKEQ in the germline V gene. The J segment lost 9 bases and the V segment lost 0 bases, leaving 11 bases of the junction unmatched. CDR3 sequence: CASSQDSAGGNGSPLHF. As DNA, the CDR3 is TGTGCCAGCAGCCAAGATAGTGCAGGGGGAAACGGTTCACCCCTCCACTTT.

This clone was counted at least ten times. V usage is TRBV7-2 and J usage is TRBJ1-2, with a weak D call TRBD1 (6 bases). The germline V and J ends were trimmed by 1 base and 8 bases, with 14 bases remaining between them. This CDR3 contains 14 residues. Germline V gives CDR1 SGHTA, CDR2 FQGNSA. CDR3 sequence reads: CASSLVGGARGYTF. The CDR3 DNA reads as TGTGCCAGCAGCTTAGTTGGGGGGGCGAGGGGCTACACCTTC.

This clone was detected ten times or more. The chain recombines TRBV5-1 with TRBJ2-1; possible D gene TRBD2, 6 bases. The germline gives CDR1 SGHRS, CDR2 YFSETQ. V lost 0 bases and J 0 bases, leaving 7 bases between the germline ends. This CDR3 comprises 15 residues. In DNA, the CDR3 is TGCGCCAGCAGCTTGGACGGGAGCTCCTACAATGAGCAGTTCTTC. Translating gives CASSLDGSSYNEQFF.

This clone was counted at least ten times. The rearrangement links TRBV19 to TRBJ2-7, with TRBD2 matching over 7 bases. The germline gives CDR1 LNHDA, CDR2 SQIVND (reference sequence). V lost 7 bases to trimming and J lost 3 bases; unmatched junction nucleotides: 12. This CDR3 is built from 15 residues. The CDR3 DNA sequence: TGTGCCAGTAAAGGATCGGCGGGAGTCGGCTACGAGCAGTACTTC. Protein: CASKGSAGVGYEQYF.

Many counts were recorded for this clone. The V call is TRBV30, the J call TRBJ2-4; 9 nucleotides line up with TRBD2. The V and J ends lost 0 bases and 8 bases, in that order; junction bases with no gene match: 11. Germline loops: CDR1 GTSNPN, CDR2 SVGIG (reference sequence). The CDR3 consists of 16 residues. This chain's CDR3 is CAWSVGGQAGGDIQYF. Here the CDR3 DNA reads TGTGCCTGGAGTGTAGGAGGGCAGGCGGGAGGGGACATTCAGTACTTC.

The sample holds many counts of this clone. The rearrangement uses TRBV7-9 and TRBJ2-2; 8 bases fit TRBD2. V was clipped by 0 bases and J by 3 bases; unmatched bases: 6. The germline V gene has CDR1 SEHNR and CDR2 FQNEAQ (reference sequence). The CDR3 has 17 amino acids. Here the CDR3 reads CASSLAGLAGHTGELFF. The CDR3 nucleotides are TGTGCCAGCAGCTTAGCGGGGCTAGCGGGCCACACCGGGGAGCTGTTTTTT. The whole variable domain, remainder taken from reference TRBV7-9 and TRBJ2-2, is DTGVSQNPRHKITKRGQNVTFRCDPISEHNRLYWYRQTLGQGPEFLTYFQNEAQLEKSRLLSDRFSAERPKGSFSTLEIQRTEQGDSAMYLCASSLAGLAGHTGELFFGEGSRLTVL.

At least ten counts were recorded for this clone. The rearrangement links TRBV18 to TRBJ1-1; D gene unclear. CDR3 length: 14 residues. Germline lookup yields CDR1 KGHSH and CDR2 LQKENI. Trimming pared 0 bases from V and 1 base from J, leaving 6 bases between. The CDR3 is CASSPPGGNTEAFF. In nucleotides, the CDR3 is TGTGCCAGCTCACCACCAGGAGGGAACACTGAAGCTTTCTTT.

The chain employs TRBV6-5 and TRBJ1-2, with 7 bases that match TRBD1. Germline values: CDR1 MNHEY, CDR2 SVGAGI. Trimming at V came to 5 bases and at J to 7 bases, leaving 4 bases not matched to a gene. CDR3 length: 12 amino acids. Here the CDR3 reads CASSDRASGYTF. CDR3 sequence (DNA): TGTGCCAGCAGTGACAGGGCCAGTGGCTACACCTTC.

This clone has ten or more counts. J is TRBJ2-3 and V is TRBV18, with a tentative D call TRBD1 (6 bases). The CDR3 is 17 residues long. Germline V gene lookup returns CDR1 KGHSH and CDR2 LQKENI. The V and J ends lost 0 bases and 4 bases respectively, with 17 bases between them. DNA for the CDR3: TGTGCCAGCTCACCACCTCGACCGGGACAAGGCCCAGATACGCAGTATTTT. Translation: CASSPPRPGQGPDTQYF.

This clone has a count of ten or more. The chain uses TRBV4-3 and TRBJ1-5; D gene unclear. V shed 0 bases and J shed 7 bases, with 7 bases lying between them. The CDR3 is 13 amino acids. Germline V gene lookup returns CDR1 LGHNA and CDR2 YSLEER. The CDR3, as DNA: TGCGCCAGCAGCCAAGATCTTATCCAGCCCCAGCATTTT. It encodes CASSQDLIQPQHF.

By frequency in the sample, this clone is medium-sized. The J gene is TRBJ2-3, the V gene TRBV15; D uncertain. Germline lookup yields CDR1 LNHNV and CDR2 YYDKDF (reference sequence). This CDR3 is 16 amino acids long. Trimming pared 0 bases from V and 2 bases from J, leaving 12 bases between. The CDR3 sequence is CATSRDLKHNTDTQYF. The CDR3 DNA follows: TGTGCCACCAGCAGAGATCTGAAACACAACACAGATACGCAGTATTTT.

There are many counts of this clone. J is TRBJ1-2 and V is TRBV7-8; D gene uncertain. The CDR3 runs to 14 residues. CDR1 SGHVS and CDR2 FQNEAQ come from the germline V gene. V was cut by 7 bases and J by 0 bases, with 12 bases left in between. CDR3 nucleotides: TGTGCCAGCACCCCCGAGGCTACTAACTATGGCTACACCTTC. Translating it yields CASTPEATNYGYTF.